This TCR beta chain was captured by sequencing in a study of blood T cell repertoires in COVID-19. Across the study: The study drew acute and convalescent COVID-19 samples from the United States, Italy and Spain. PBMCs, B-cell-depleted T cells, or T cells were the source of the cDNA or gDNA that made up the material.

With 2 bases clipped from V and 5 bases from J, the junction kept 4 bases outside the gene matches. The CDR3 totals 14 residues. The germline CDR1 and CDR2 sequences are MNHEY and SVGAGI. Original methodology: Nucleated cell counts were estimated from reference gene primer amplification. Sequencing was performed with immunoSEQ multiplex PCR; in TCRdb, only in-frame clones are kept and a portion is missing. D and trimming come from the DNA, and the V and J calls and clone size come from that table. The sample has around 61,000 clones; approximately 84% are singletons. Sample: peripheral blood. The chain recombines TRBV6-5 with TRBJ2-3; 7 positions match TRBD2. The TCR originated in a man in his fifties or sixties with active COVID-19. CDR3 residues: CASSYGGGGDTQYF. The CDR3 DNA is TGTGCCAGCAGTTACGGGGGGGGTGGAGATACGCAGTATTTT.